Listed below are T cell receptor beta chains from one sample, sequenced in a study of shared clonotypes between healthy human individuals. Clones were read by immunoSEQ multiplex PCR, and TCRdb kept only the in-frame ones, dropping some. The sample holds about 2 million clones, roughly 95% seen once. The sequenced sample consisted of naive CD8+ T cells sorted from blood. These receptors were obtained from a man aged 18 to 30 in good health. CDR3s include the opening cysteine and the closing phenylalanine or tryptophan. D genes are given only for firm matches. Clone size appears in some rows only: once, few, many, or a class for an expanded clone.

CDR3aa,CDR3nt,j_gene,v_gene,d_gene,abundance,len
CAWSVTDQETQYF,TGTGCCTGGAGTGTAACAGACCAAGAGACCCAGTACTTC,TRBJ2-5,TRBV30,NA,NA,13
CASSLELRGAGVTDTQYF,TGTGCCAGCAGCTTAGAATTAAGGGGAGCGGGGGTCACAGATACGCAGTATTTT,TRBJ2-3,TRBV7-9,TRBD2,NA,18
CASSYPGLAVNEQFF,TGTGCCAGCAGCTACCCGGGACTAGCAGTTAATGAGCAGTTCTTC,TRBJ2-1,TRBV7-9,TRBD2,NA,15
CASSPSGPGNEQFF,TGTGCCAGCAGCCCATCGGGGCCGGGGAATGAGCAGTTCTTC,TRBJ2-1,TRBV9,NA,NA,14
CASSVGLLAGVSDTQYF,TGTGCCAGCAGCGTAGGTCTTCTAGCGGGAGTATCAGATACGCAGTATTTT,TRBJ2-3,TRBV9,TRBD2,NA,17
CASSRTGSSYNEQFF,TGTGCCAGCAGCCGGACAGGGAGCTCCTACAATGAGCAGTTCTTC,TRBJ2-1,TRBV7-9,TRBD1,NA,15
CASSQWARDDYNEQFF,TGCGCCAGCAGCCAATGGGCTAGGGACGACTACAATGAGCAGTTCTTC,TRBJ2-1,TRBV4-1,NA,NA,16
CASDPGTSVSYEQYF,TGTGCCAGTGATCCCGGGACTAGCGTCTCCTACGAGCAGTACTTC,TRBJ2-7,TRBV2,TRBD2,NA,15
CATSGFANTGELFF,TGTGCCACGAGCGGATTCGCGAACACCGGGGAGCTGTTTTTT,TRBJ2-2,TRBV6-1,NA,NA,14
CASSSGAIYGYTF,TGTGCCAGTAGTTCTGGGGCTATCTATGGCTACACCTTC,TRBJ1-2,TRBV19,NA,NA,13
CASTIGSSSQETQYF,TGTGCCAGCACCATTGGTAGTAGTTCACAAGAGACCCAGTACTTC,TRBJ2-5,TRBV6-6,NA,NA,15
CASSLASASAFF,TGTGCCAGCAGCTTAGCATCAGCGTCGGCTTTCTTT,TRBJ1-1,TRBV7-9,NA,NA,12
CASSTNPGQGADGELFF,TGTGCCAGCAGCACAAACCCGGGACAGGGGGCAGACGGGGAGCTGTTTTTT,TRBJ2-2,TRBV9,TRBD1,NA,17
CASSPGQGGTLEQYF,TGTGCCAGCAGCCCAGGACAGGGCGGTACGCTGGAGCAGTACTTC,TRBJ2-7,TRBV7-9,TRBD1,NA,15
CASSVAGSLEETQYF,TGTGCCAGCAGCGTAGCCGGCTCCCTGGAGGAGACCCAGTACTTC,TRBJ2-5,TRBV9,NA,NA,15
CASTYRTSGTGELFF,TGTGCCAGCACCTACCGGACTAGCGGGACCGGGGAGCTGTTTTTT,TRBJ2-2,TRBV6-5,TRBD2,NA,15
CASSIHNEQFF,TGTGCCAGCAGCATACACAATGAGCAGTTCTTC,TRBJ2-1,TRBV9,NA,NA,11
CASSLGSSYEQYF,TGTGCCAGCAGTTTGGGGAGCTCCTACGAGCAGTACTTC,TRBJ2-7,TRBV28,NA,NA,13
CASSEAPGGSTDTQYF,TGTGCCAGCAGTGAAGCCCCAGGGGGCTCTACAGATACGCAGTATTTT,TRBJ2-3,TRBV6-1,TRBD1,NA,16
CASSPGLQGTYEQYF,TGCGCCAGCAGCCCGGGACTCCAGGGGACCTACGAGCAGTACTTC,TRBJ2-7,TRBV4-1,NA,NA,15
CASSTGSNQPQHF,TGTGCCAGCAGCACGGGGAGCAATCAGCCCCAGCATTTT,TRBJ1-5,TRBV7-6,NA,NA,13
CASSPPAVPTYEQYF,TGTGCCAGCAGCCCCCCAGCGGTGCCAACCTACGAGCAGTACTTC,TRBJ2-7,TRBV7-9,NA,NA,15
CASSYSIGTGELFF,TGTGCCAGCAGTTACTCGATCGGCACCGGGGAGCTGTTTTTT,TRBJ2-2,TRBV6-5,NA,NA,14
CAWSTGLGGYTF,TGTGCCTGGAGTACCGGCTTGGGCGGCTACACCTTC,TRBJ1-2,TRBV30,NA,NA,12
CASSFPGLASSNTGELFF,TGTGCCAGCAGCTTCCCGGGACTAGCCTCCTCGAACACCGGGGAGCTGTTTTTT,TRBJ2-2,TRBV11-2,TRBD2,NA,18
CASSLGLAGGTYNEQFF,TGTGCCAGCAGCCTCGGCTTAGCGGGCGGCACCTACAATGAGCAGTTCTTC,TRBJ2-1,TRBV7-8,TRBD2,once,17
CSVEYPNSYEQYF,TGCAGCGTTGAATATCCCAACTCCTACGAGCAGTACTTC,TRBJ2-7,TRBV29-1,NA,NA,13
CASSLSGTGYGYTF,TGTGCCAGCAGTTTATCTGGGACAGGGTATGGCTACACCTTC,TRBJ1-2,TRBV27,TRBD1,NA,14
CASSSRNRRGGDGEKLFF,TGTGCCAGCAGTTCCCGGAACCGACGAGGGGGGGACGGTGAAAAACTGTTTTTT,TRBJ1-4,TRBV27,NA,NA,18
CASSSHSNYGYTF,TGTGCCAGCAGTTCTCATTCTAACTATGGCTACACCTTC,TRBJ1-2,TRBV28,NA,NA,13
CASSSTENTGELFF,TGTGCCAGCAGTTCGACAGAGAACACCGGGGAGCTGTTTTTT,TRBJ2-2,TRBV27,NA,once,14
CASSLRGTDLSNQPQHF,TGTGCCAGCAGTTTACGCGGGACTGATCTTAGCAATCAGCCCCAGCATTTT,TRBJ1-5,TRBV27,NA,NA,17
CASSSRQYPSYEQYF,TGTGCCAGCAGTTCTCGACAGTATCCCTCCTACGAGCAGTACTTC,TRBJ2-7,TRBV6-6,NA,NA,15
CASSSTGGIGSGVQPQHF,TGTGCCAGCAGTTCGACAGGGGGCATCGGGTCAGGAGTTCAGCCCCAGCATTTT,TRBJ1-5,TRBV27,TRBD1,NA,18
CASSQSPKGGNSPLHF,TGCGCCAGCAGCCAGTCCCCCAAGGGAGGGAATTCACCCCTCCACTTT,TRBJ1-6,TRBV4-1,NA,NA,16